This TCR beta chain derives from a study of CD8+ T cells in alopecia areata. V was pared by 4 bases and J by 3 bases, with 6 bases between. Germline CDR1 and CDR2: MNHNY and SVGAGI (reference sequence). This CDR3 has 12 residues. Study results and limitations: Sharing of TCR sequences between patients (possibly for HLA-related reasons) was less clear than in mice.

Peripheral blood and lesional scalp punch biopsies came from alopecia areata patients. cDNA reverse transcribed from extracted RNA served as the sequencing template. The protocol was immunoSEQ multiplex PCR, while the TCRdb copy is restricted to in-frame clones and leaves out a portion. Among roughly 150,000 clones listed, around half were seen once. This clone has only a few counts. Its antigen is currently unknown. This TCR came from a human donor with alopecia areata. The sample in question was CD8+ T cells sorted from blood, obtained at week 0. The chain uses TRBV6-6 and TRBJ2-5; TRBD1 or TRBD2 may be the D gene (5 bases each). CDR3 DNA sequence: TGTGCCAGCAGTTGGGACGAAGAGACCCAGTACTTC. Amino acid sequence: CASSWDEETQYF.